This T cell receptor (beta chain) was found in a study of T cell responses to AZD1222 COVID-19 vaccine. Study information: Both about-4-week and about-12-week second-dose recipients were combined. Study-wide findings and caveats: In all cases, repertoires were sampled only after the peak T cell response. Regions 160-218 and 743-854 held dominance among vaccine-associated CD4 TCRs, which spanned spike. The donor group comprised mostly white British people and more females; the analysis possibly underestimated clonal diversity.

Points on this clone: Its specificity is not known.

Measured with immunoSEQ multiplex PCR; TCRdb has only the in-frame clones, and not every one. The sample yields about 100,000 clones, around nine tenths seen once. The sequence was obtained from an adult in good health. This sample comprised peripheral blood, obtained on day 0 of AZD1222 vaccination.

CDR3 sequence: CASSQTTGQETQYF. The CDR3 nucleotides read TGCGCCAGCAGCCAAACAACAGGGCAAGAGACCCAGTACTTC. V usage is TRBV5-1 and J usage is TRBJ2-5; D is possibly TRBD1 (6 bases). The length of the CDR3 is 14 residues. Per germline, CDR1 SGHRS and CDR2 YFSETQ. The ends were cut back, 4 bases at V and 2 bases at J, with 12 bases in the middle.